Listed below are T cell receptor beta chains from one sample, sequenced in a study of blood T cell repertoires in COVID-19. Some clones are missing from TCRdb's copy, which holds only in-frame ones; the method was immunoSEQ multiplex PCR. The table has about 240,000 clones, around 83% seen once; the top ten hold about 1.9%. Sequencing was done on a sample of peripheral blood. The receptors stem from a man aged 25 to 40 who had recovered from COVID-19. Each CDR3 is given with its conserved first and last residue. A D gene is named only where the DNA matches it firmly. Not all rows give a size; the values are once, few, many and, for expanded clones, a class.

cdr3_nt	cdr3_aa	clone_size	d_call	v_call	j_call
TGTGCCAGTAGCGGATGGGGACAGGGTGTCGATGAGCAGTTCTTC	CASSGWGQGVDEQFF	.	TRBD1	TRBV19	TRBJ2-1
TGTGCCAGTAGGACTAGCGGGTATGGAATCGGGGAGACCCAGTACTTC	CASRTSGYGIGETQYF	.	TRBD2	TRBV19	TRBJ2-5
TGCGCCAGCATGGGGGACAGGGTGAGACCGAACACCGGGGAGCTGTTTTTT	CASMGDRVRPNTGELFF	.	TRBD1	TRBV5-1	TRBJ2-2
TGTGCCAGCAGATCAACGGGGAACACTGAAGCTTTCTTT	CASRSTGNTEAFF	.	.	TRBV11-2	TRBJ1-1
TGTGCCACGGGATCTGTTTATGGCTACACCTTC	CATGSVYGYTF	.	.	TRBV6-5	TRBJ1-2
TGTGCCATCAGTGCAAGACTAGCGGGGATATCCGGGGAGCTGTTTTTT	CAISARLAGISGELFF	.	TRBD2	TRBV10-3	TRBJ2-2
TGTGCCAGCAGTTACTCGAGGGCCTCACCCCTCCACTTT	CASSYSRASPLHF	once	.	TRBV6-5	TRBJ1-6
TGTGCCAGCAGCGGCGCAGGGGGAATAACTGGAAACACCATATATTTT	CASSGAGGITGNTIYF	.	TRBD1	TRBV9	TRBJ1-3
TGTGCCAGCAGCGAGAGAGCGGGGGGGTACCAAGAGACCCAGTACTTC	CASSERAGGYQETQYF	.	TRBD2	TRBV5-6	TRBJ2-5
TGTGCCAGCAGTTTTAACAGCTTCCCGCTTGACTACACCTTC	CASSFNSFPLDYTF	.	.	TRBV27	TRBJ1-2
TGTGCCAGCAGCCAAGGCTGGGACAACATGAACACTGAAGCTTTCTTT	CASSQGWDNMNTEAFF	.	.	TRBV4-2	TRBJ1-1
TGTGCCAGCAGAGACATCCCCGAGAGCGAAAAACTGTTTTTT	CASRDIPESEKLFF	.	.	TRBV6-6	TRBJ1-4
TGTGCCAGCGACGGGCAAGAGACCCAGTACTTC	CASDGQETQYF	.	.	TRBV7-9	TRBJ2-5
TGTGCCAGCTCACCAAGACAGGCCCAAGAGACCCAGTACTTC	CASSPRQAQETQYF	once	.	TRBV18	TRBJ2-5
TGTGCCACCAGCAGAGATTCCCTTCCAGGTTACAATGAGCAGTTCTTC	CATSRDSLPGYNEQFF	.	.	TRBV15	TRBJ2-1
TGCGCCAGCAGTGAAGGGGACAGGCCCCTTTATGGCTACACCTTC	CASSEGDRPLYGYTF	.	TRBD1	TRBV10-2	TRBJ1-2
TGTGCCAGCAGCGCGACAGGGGAGGGGATTAATCAGCCCCAGCATTTT	CASSATGEGINQPQHF	.	TRBD1	TRBV9	TRBJ1-5
TGTGCCAGTAGGACGACCGGGACAGGGCTTACCGGGGAGCTGTTTTTT	CASRTTGTGLTGELFF	.	TRBD1	TRBV19	TRBJ2-2
TGTGCCAGCAGCTTAGAGGGTAGCACAGATACGCAGTATTTT	CASSLEGSTDTQYF	.	.	TRBV7-3	TRBJ2-3
TGTGCCAGCAGCTCAGCGGGACCACAAGATACGCAGTATTTT	CASSSAGPQDTQYF	.	TRBD2	TRBV5-6	TRBJ2-3
TGTGCCAGCAGCGTAGGGACAGGGCGGGCAGATACGCAGTATTTT	CASSVGTGRADTQYF	.	TRBD1	TRBV4-2	TRBJ2-3
TGTGCCAGCTCACCACCAAGCCACTCTGGAAACACCATATATTTT	CASSPPSHSGNTIYF	.	.	TRBV18	TRBJ1-3
TGTGCCAGCTCACCTCAGGTCCGTGCGGGGGGCCGAGAGACCCAGTACTTC	CASSPQVRAGGRETQYF	.	TRBD2	TRBV18	TRBJ2-5
TGTGCCAGCCGGGAACAGGGCACCGGGGAGCTGTTTTTT	CASREQGTGELFF	.	.	TRBV2	TRBJ2-2
TGTGCCAGCAGCCAACAGATGACAGCTGGTGAGCAGTTCTTC	CASSQQMTAGEQFF	.	.	TRBV3-1/TRBV3-2	TRBJ2-1
TGTGCCAGTACCCCCGGGACAGGAAACACCATATATTTT	CASTPGTGNTIYF	.	.	TRBV19	TRBJ1-3
TGTGCCAGCAGCTACAGACAGAAAGAAAAACTGTTTTTT	CASSYRQKEKLFF	.	.	TRBV7-9	TRBJ1-4
TGTGCCAGCAGCCCACAGGAGTCTGGAAACACCATATATTTT	CASSPQESGNTIYF	.	.	TRBV7-9	TRBJ1-3
TGTGCCAGCTCACGGCAGAGGGACAATGAGCAGTTCTTC	CASSRQRDNEQFF	once	.	TRBV18	TRBJ2-1
TGTGCCAGCAGTGAACCCGGTGAAGCTTTCTTT	CASSEPGEAFF	.	.	TRBV6-1	TRBJ1-1
TGTGCCAGTAGTACCGGACTAGCGGGGAGGAACACCGGGGAGCTGTTTTTT	CASSTGLAGRNTGELFF	.	TRBD2	TRBV19	TRBJ2-2
TGTGCCAGCAGTGCCACAGATAGCAATCAGCCCCAGCATTTT	CASSATDSNQPQHF	.	.	TRBV2	TRBJ1-5
TGTGCCAGCAGTGAGTCAGGGGGGAGCTCCTACGAGCAGTACTTC	CASSESGGSSYEQYF	.	.	TRBV25-1	TRBJ2-7
TGTGCCAGCCGACTAGCGGGGGACCCCACAGATACGCAGTATTTT	CASRLAGDPTDTQYF	.	TRBD2	TRBV27	TRBJ2-3
TGTGCCAGCAGCCTTGGGTGGGGAGACACCGGGGAGCTGTTTTTT	CASSLGWGDTGELFF	.	.	TRBV3-1/TRBV3-2	TRBJ2-2
TGTGCCAGCAGTAGGGCAGGGTTAAACTACGAGCAGTACTTC	CASSRAGLNYEQYF	.	.	TRBV6-5	TRBJ2-7
TGTGCCAGTAGTATAAGACAGAGAGAGACCCAGTACTTC	CASSIRQRETQYF	.	.	TRBV19	TRBJ2-5
TGTGCCACCAGCAGAGTCCGGGCACTTGGGACACAGCCCCAGCATTTT	CATSRVRALGTQPQHF	.	.	TRBV15	TRBJ1-5
TGTGCCAGCAGACCTAGCGGGGGGGCCGCCGAGCAGTACTTC	CASRPSGGAAEQYF	once	TRBD2	TRBV6-2/TRBV6-3	TRBJ2-7
TGTGCCAGCAGCTTGGGCCGATTAACCGGGACATTTGGCTACACCTTC	CASSLGRLTGTFGYTF	.	.	TRBV7-9	TRBJ1-2
TGTGCCAGCAGCCAGGACAGGGCGGGAGAGACCCAGTACTTC	CASSQDRAGETQYF	.	TRBD1	TRBV5-4	TRBJ2-5
TGTGCCAGCAGTCTAGCGGGGGGGCCGTCCGGGGAGCTGTTTTTT	CASSLAGGPSGELFF	.	TRBD2	TRBV6-5	TRBJ2-2